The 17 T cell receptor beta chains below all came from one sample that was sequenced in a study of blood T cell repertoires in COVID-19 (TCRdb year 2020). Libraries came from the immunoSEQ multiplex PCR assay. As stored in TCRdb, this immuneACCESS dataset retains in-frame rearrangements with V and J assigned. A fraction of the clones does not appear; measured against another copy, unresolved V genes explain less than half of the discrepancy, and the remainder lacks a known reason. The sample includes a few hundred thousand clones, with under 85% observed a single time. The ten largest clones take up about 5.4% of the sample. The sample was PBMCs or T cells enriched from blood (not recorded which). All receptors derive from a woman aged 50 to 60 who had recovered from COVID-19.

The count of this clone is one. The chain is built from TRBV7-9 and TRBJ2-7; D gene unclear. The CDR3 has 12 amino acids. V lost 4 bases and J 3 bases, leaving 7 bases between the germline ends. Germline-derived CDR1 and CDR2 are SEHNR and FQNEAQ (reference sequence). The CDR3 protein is CASSSDIYEQYF. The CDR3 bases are TGTGCCAGCAGCTCTGACATCTACGAGCAGTACTTC.

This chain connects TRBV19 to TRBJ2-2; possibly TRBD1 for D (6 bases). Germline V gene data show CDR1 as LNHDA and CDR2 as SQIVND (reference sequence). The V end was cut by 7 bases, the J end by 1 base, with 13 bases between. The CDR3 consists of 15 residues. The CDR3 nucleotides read TGTGCCAGTACGGCGCCGGACAGGAACACCGGGGAGCTGTTTTTT. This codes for CASTAPDRNTGELFF.

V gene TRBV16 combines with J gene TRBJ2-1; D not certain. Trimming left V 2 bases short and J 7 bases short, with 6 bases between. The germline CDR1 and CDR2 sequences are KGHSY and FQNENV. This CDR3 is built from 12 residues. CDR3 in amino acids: CASSQTWNEQFF. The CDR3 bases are TGTGCCAGCAGCCAAACTTGGAATGAGCAGTTCTTC.

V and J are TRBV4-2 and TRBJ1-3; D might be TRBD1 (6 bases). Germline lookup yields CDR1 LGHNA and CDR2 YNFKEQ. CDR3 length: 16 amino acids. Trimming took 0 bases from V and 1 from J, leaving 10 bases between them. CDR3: CASSQEQGPSGNTIYF. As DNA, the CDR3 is TGTGCCAGCAGCCAAGAACAGGGTCCTTCTGGAAACACCATATATTTT.

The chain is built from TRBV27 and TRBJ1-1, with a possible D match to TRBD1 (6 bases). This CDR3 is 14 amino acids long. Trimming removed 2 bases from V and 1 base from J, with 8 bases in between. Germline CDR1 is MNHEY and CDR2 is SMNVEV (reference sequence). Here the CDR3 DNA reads TGTGCCAGCAGTTTACAGGGGACGAACACTGAAGCTTTCTTT. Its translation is CASSLQGTNTEAFF.

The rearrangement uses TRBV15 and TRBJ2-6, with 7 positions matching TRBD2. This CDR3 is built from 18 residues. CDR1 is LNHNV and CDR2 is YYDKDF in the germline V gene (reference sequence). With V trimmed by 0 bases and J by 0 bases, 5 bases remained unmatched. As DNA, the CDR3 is TGTGCCACCAGCAGAGATCGTGCGGGAGCCTCTGGGGCCAACGTCCTGACTTTC. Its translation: CATSRDRAGASGANVLTF.

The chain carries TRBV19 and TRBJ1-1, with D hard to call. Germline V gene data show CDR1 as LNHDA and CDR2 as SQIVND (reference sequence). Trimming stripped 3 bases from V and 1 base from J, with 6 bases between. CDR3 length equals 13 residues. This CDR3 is CASSINTNTEAFF. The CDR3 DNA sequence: TGTGCCAGTAGTATTAACACGAACACTGAAGCTTTCTTT.

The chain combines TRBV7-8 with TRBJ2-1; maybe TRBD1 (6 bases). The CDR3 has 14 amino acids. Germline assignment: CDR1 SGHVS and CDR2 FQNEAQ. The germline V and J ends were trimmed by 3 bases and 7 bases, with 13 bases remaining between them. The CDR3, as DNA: TGTGCCAGCAGCTTCGCAGGGGTGTCGAATGAGCAGTTCTTC. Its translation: CASSFAGVSNEQFF.

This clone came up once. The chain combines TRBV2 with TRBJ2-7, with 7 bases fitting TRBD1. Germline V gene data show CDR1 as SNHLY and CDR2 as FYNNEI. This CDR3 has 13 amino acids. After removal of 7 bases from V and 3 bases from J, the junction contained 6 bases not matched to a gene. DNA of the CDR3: TGTGCCAGCAATACGGACAGGAACTACGAGCAGTACTTC. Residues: CASNTDRNYEQYF.

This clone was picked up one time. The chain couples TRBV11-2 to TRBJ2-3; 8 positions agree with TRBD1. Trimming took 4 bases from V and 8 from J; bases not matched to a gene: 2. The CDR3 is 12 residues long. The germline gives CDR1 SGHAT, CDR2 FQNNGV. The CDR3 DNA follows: TGTGCCAGCAGCTATCAGGGGGCTACGCAGTATTTT. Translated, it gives CASSYQGATQYF.

In nucleotides, the CDR3 is TGTGCCTGGAGTAGCCTCATGAACACTGAAGCTTTCTTT. Amino acid sequence: CAWSSLMNTEAFF. The chain is built from TRBV30 and TRBJ1-1, with unresolved D. V was trimmed by 2 bases and J by 0 bases, leaving 7 bases between them. The CDR3 is 13 amino acids. Germline V gene lookup returns CDR1 GTSNPN and CDR2 SVGIG (reference sequence).

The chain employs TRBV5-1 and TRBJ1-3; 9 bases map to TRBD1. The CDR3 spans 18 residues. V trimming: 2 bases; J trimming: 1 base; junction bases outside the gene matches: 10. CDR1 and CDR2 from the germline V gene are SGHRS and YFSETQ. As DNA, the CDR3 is TGCGCCAGCAGCTTAAGGGGGCCACAGGGGGCGTCTGGAAACACCATATATTTT. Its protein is CASSLRGPQGASGNTIYF.

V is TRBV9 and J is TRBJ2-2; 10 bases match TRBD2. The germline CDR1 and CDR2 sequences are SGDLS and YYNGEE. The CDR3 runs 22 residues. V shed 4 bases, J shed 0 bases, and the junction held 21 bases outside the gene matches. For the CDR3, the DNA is TGTGCCAGCAGCAGACGTCGGTCTAGCGGGGGATCCATCCCTTCGAACACCGGGGAGCTGTTTTTT. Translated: CASSRRRSSGGSIPSNTGELFF. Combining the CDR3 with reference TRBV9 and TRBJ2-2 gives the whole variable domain DSGVTQTPKHLITATGQRVTLRCSPRSGDLSVYWYQQSLDQGLQFLIQYYNGEERAKGNILERFSAQQFPDLHSELNLSSLELGDSALYFCASSRRRSSGGSIPSNTGELFFGEGSRLTVL.

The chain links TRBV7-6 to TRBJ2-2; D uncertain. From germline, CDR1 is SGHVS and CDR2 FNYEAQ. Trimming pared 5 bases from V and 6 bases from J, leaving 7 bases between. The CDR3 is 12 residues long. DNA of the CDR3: TGTGCCAGCAGCCCGGGTGCCGGGGAGCTGTTTTTT. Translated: CASSPGAGELFF.

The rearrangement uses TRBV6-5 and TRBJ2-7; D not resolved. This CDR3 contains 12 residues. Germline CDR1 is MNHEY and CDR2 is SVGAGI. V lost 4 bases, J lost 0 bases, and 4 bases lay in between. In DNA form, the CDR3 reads TGTGCCAGCAGTTCCCTCTCCTACGAGCAGTACTTC. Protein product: CASSSLSYEQYF.

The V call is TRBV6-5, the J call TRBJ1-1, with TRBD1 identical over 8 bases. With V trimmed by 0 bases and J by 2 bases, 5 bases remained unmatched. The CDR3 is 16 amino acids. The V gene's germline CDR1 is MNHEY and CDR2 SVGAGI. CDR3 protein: CASSYSRTGPNTEAFF. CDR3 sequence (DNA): TGTGCCAGCAGTTACTCGCGGACAGGGCCTAACACTGAAGCTTTCTTT.

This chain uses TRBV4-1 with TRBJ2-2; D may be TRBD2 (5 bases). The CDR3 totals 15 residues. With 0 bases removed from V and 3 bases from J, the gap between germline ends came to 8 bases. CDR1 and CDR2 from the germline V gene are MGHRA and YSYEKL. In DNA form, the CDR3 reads TGCGCCAGCAGCCAAGAATGGAGGTACACCGGGGAGCTGTTTTTT. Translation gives CASSQEWRYTGELFF.